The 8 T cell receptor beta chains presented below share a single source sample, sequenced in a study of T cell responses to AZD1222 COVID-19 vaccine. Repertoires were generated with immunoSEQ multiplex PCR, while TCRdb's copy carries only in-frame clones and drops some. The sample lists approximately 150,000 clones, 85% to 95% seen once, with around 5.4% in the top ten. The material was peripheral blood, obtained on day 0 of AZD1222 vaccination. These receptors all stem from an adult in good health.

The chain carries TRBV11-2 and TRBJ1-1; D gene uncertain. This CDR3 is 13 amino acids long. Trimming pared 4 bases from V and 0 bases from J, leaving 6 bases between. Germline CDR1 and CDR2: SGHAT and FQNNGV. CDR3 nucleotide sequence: TGTGCCAGCAGCTCAACTCTGAACACTGAAGCTTTCTTT. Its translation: CASSSTLNTEAFF. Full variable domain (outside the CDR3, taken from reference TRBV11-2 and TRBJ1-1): EAGVAQSPRYKIIEKRQSVAFWCNPISGHATLYWYQQILGQGPKLLIQFQNNGVVDDSQLPKDRFSAERLKGVDSTLKIQPAKLEDSAVYLCASSSTLNTEAFFGQGTRLTVV.

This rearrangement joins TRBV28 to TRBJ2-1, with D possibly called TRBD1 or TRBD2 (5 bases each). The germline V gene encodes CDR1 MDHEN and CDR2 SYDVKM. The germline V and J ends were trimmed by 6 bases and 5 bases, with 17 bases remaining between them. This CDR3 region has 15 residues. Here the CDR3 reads CASRAGTPRHNEQFF. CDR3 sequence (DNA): TGTGCCAGCAGAGCCGGGACCCCACGGCACAATGAGCAGTTCTTC.

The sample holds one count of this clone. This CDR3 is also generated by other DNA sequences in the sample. CDR3 coding DNA: TGCGCCAGCAGCCAAGACCGGGCCTTGAACACTGAAGCTTTCTTT. Amino acids: CASSQDRALNTEAFF. The V and J genes are TRBV4-3 and TRBJ1-1, with no clear D. The germline CDR1 and CDR2 sequences are LGHNA and YSLEER. The CDR3 is 15 residues long. V was clipped by 0 bases and J by 0 bases, with 8 bases between them.

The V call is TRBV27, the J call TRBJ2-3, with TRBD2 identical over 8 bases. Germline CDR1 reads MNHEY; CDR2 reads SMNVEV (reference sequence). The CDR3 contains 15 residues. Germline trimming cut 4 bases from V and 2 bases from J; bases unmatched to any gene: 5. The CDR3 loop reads CASSSGLGNTDTQYF. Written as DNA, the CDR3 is TGTGCCAGCAGTTCGGGACTAGGAAACACAGATACGCAGTATTTT.

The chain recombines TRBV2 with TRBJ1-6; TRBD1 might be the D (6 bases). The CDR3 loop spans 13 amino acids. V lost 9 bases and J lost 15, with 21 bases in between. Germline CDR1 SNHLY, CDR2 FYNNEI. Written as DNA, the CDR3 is TGTGCCAGGAGCGGACAGACTGCTTTGAGCCTCCACTTT. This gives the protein CARSGQTALSLHF.

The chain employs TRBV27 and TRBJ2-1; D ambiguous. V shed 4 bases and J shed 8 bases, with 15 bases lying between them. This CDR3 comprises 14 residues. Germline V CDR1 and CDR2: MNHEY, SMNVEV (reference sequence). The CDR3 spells CASSSSKSSYEQFF. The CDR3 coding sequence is TGTGCCAGCAGTTCCTCAAAAAGTAGCTATGAGCAGTTCTTC.

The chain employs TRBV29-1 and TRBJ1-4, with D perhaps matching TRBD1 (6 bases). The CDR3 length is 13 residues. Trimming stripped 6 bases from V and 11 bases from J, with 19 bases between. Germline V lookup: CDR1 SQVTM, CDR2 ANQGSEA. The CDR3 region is CSVETTGSGKLFF. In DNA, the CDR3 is TGCAGCGTGGAAACTACAGGGTCGGGGAAACTGTTTTTT.

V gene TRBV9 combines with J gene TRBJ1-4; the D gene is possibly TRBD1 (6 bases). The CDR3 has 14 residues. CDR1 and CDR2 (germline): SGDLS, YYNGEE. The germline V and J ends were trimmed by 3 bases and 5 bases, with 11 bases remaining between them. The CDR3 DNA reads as TGTGCCAGCAGCGAGGGACATTCAAATGAAAAACTGTTTTTT. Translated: CASSEGHSNEKLFF.